This TCR beta chain was observed in a study of blood T cell repertoires in COVID-19. The table came from immunoSEQ multiplex PCR; TCRdb's copy has only in-frame clones and leaves some out. The sample lists 200,000 to 300,000 clones, about 89% seen once, with over 7.5% in the top ten. This clone was seen a single time. There are 12 residues in the CDR3. The V and J ends lost 6 bases and 6 bases respectively, with 11 bases between them. Germline-derived CDR1 and CDR2 are MNHEY and SVGAGI. This clonotype was obtained from a man aged 40-55 years who had recovered from COVID-19. The rearrangement joins TRBV6-5 to TRBJ1-1; maybe TRBD1 (5 bases). Specimen: peripheral blood. The chain's CDR3 is CASSTTGAEAFF. In DNA form, the CDR3 reads TGTGCCAGCAGCACTACAGGAGCTGAAGCTTTCTTT.